The 8 T cell receptor beta chains below all came from one sample that was sequenced in a study of blood T cell repertoires in COVID-19. Profiling relied on immunoSEQ multiplex PCR, and the TCRdb table lists in-frame clones only, not all of them. The repertoire has under 300,000 clones, roughly 90% of them found once; the top ten carry under 6.5%. Material: peripheral blood. The receptors come from a man between 60 and 75 years old with acute or convalescent COVID-19.

Note on this clone: The junction shows a germline mismatch at one end, possibly a read error. V usage is TRBV19 and J usage is TRBJ2-5; 10 nucleotides match TRBD2. Germline CDR1 and CDR2: LNHDA and SQIVND (reference sequence). CDR3 length: 13 amino acids. The CDR3 DNA follows: TGTGCCAGTAGTGCTAGCGGGAGAGAGGCCCAGTACTTC. It yields the protein CASSASGREAQYF.

This clone was seen a handful of times. The chain links TRBV19 to TRBJ1-1; 11 positions match TRBD1. The junction had 6 bases not matched to a gene; V was cut back by 3 bases and J by 3 bases. The CDR3 sequence is 16 residues long. CDR1 is LNHDA, CDR2 SQIVND, per germline (reference sequence). CDR3 loop: CASSMLRTGGYTEAFF. The CDR3 DNA sequence: TGTGCCAGTAGTATGCTACGGACAGGGGGCTACACTGAAGCTTTCTTT.

The chain combines TRBV27 with TRBJ1-2, with TRBD1 matching 7 bases. V trimming: 1 base; J trimming: 1 base; junction bases outside the gene matches: 9. The CDR3 consists of 17 residues. Per the germline V gene, CDR1 is MNHEY and CDR2 is SMNVEV (reference sequence). CDR3 residues: CASSLYSPDRVNYGYTF. In DNA form, the CDR3 reads TGTGCCAGCAGTTTATATAGCCCTGACAGGGTTAACTATGGCTACACCTTC.

This chain joins TRBV18 and TRBJ2-7, with D possibly being TRBD2 (5 bases). The germline V gene encodes CDR1 KGHSH and CDR2 LQKENI. The CDR3 spans 12 residues. The V gene lost 5 bases and the J gene lost 4 bases, with 9 bases spanning the gap. This chain's CDR3 is CASSVGDYEQYF. In DNA form, the CDR3 reads TGTGCCAGCTCAGTGGGAGATTACGAGCAGTACTTC. Complete variable domain (other parts from reference TRBV18 and TRBJ2-7): NAGVMQNPRHLVRRRGQEARLRCSPMKGHSHVYWYRQLPEEGLKFMVYLQKENIIDESGMPKERFSAEFPKEGPSILRIQQVVRGDSAAYFCASSVGDYEQYFGPGTRLTVT.

As for this clone: One end of the junction does not line up with germline, which may come from a read error. The rearrangement links TRBV5-1 to TRBJ1-1; 9 bases fit TRBD1. Germline CDR1 reads SGHRS; CDR2 reads YFSETQ. The CDR3 loop spans 12 amino acids. This chain's CDR3 is CASSLGGQGAFF. Here the CDR3 DNA reads TGCGCCAGCAGTTTGGGAGGACAGGGGGCTTTCTTT.

CDR3 in DNA: TGTGCCAGCAGTCTCAACAGGGTACGATACGAGCAGTACTTC. Its translation: CASSLNRVRYEQYF. The chain uses TRBV6-5 and TRBJ2-7; perhaps TRBD1 as D (6 bases). The germline V gene encodes CDR1 MNHEY and CDR2 SVGAGI. The germline V and J ends were trimmed by 5 bases and 4 bases, with 15 bases remaining between them. The CDR3 length is 14 residues.

The V and J genes are TRBV19 and TRBJ1-2; 8 positions match TRBD1. CDR3 length equals 14 residues. Germline V lookup: CDR1 LNHDA, CDR2 SQIVND (reference sequence). J was trimmed by 2 bases and V by 6 bases; bases with no gene match: 5. CDR3: CASRERQGNYGYTF. In DNA form, the CDR3 reads TGTGCCAGTAGAGAAAGACAGGGGAACTATGGCTACACCTTC.

V is TRBV29-1 and J is TRBJ1-2; tentative D call: TRBD1 (6 bases). Germline CDR1 and CDR2: SQVTM and ANQGSEA. CDR3 length: 12 residues. V shed 7 bases and J shed 6 bases, with 15 bases lying between them. CDR3 sequence (DNA): TGCAGCGGGGCAACAGGGTTCGATGGCTACACCTTC. Amino acids: CSGATGFDGYTF.